The clone carrying this T cell receptor (beta chain) was observed a handful of times. TCRdb independently ran MiXCR on the 5' RACE reads; one entry per CDR3 protein. Among about 160,000 distinct CDR3 sequences listed, 9.8% were seen once. The CDR3 totals 14 residues. Germline-derived CDR1 and CDR2 are SQVTM and ANQGSEA. The V gene lost 5 bases and the J gene lost 4 bases, with 17 bases spanning the gap. This entry is derived from a study of CD8 T cells in ankylosing spondylitis. Sequenced input: blood, either unsorted or a sorted T cell fraction (not recorded which). This clonotype originated in a female donor with ankylosing spondylitis or in good health (not recorded which). The rearrangement links TRBV29-1 to TRBJ1-2; TRBD1 is a possible D gene (5 bases). The CDR3 DNA follows: TGCAGCGTTATTCCCGAGGGGCGCAGCTATGGCTACACCTTC. Its protein product is CSVIPEGRSYGYTF.